Below are 23 T cell receptor beta chains sequenced from a single sample in a study of T cell responses to AZD1222 COVID-19 vaccine. The table came from immunoSEQ multiplex PCR; TCRdb's copy has only in-frame clones and leaves some out. The sample includes about 94,000 clones, roughly 84% of them seen just once. Sample: peripheral blood, taken on day 0 of AZD1222 vaccination. The receptors were gathered from an adult in good health.

The V call is TRBV3-1 (or the pseudogene TRBV3-2), the J call TRBJ1-2, with 9 positions matching TRBD1. The CDR3 length is 16 residues. The J segment lost 6 bases and the V segment lost 0 bases, leaving 8 bases of the junction unmatched. The germline gives CDR1 LGHDT, CDR2 YNNKEL (reference sequence). In nucleotides, the CDR3 is TGTGCCAGCAGCCAAGAAAGCCTGGGACAGGGCCATGGCTACACCTTC. As protein: CASSQESLGQGHGYTF.

This chain uses TRBV6-6 with TRBJ2-7; 12 bases are shared with TRBD2. Germline V gene sequence: CDR1 MNHNY, CDR2 SVGAGI (reference sequence). J gave up 6 bases and V 11 bases, and 8 bases lay outside the gene matches. CDR3 length equals 13 residues. CDR3 sequence (DNA): TGTGCCTTAGGACTAGCGGGGACCGGCGAGCAGTACTTC. Protein sequence: CALGLAGTGEQYF.

This chain uses TRBV3-1 (or the pseudogene TRBV3-2) with TRBJ1-2, with 7 bases lining up with TRBD1. Germline V CDR1 and CDR2: LGHDT, YNNKEL (reference sequence). With 0 bases clipped from V and 4 bases from J, the junction kept 8 bases outside the gene matches. The CDR3 contains 16 residues. The CDR3 region is CASSQEAGTASYGYTF. CDR3 nucleotides: TGTGCCAGCAGCCAAGAAGCCGGGACAGCATCCTATGGCTACACCTTC.

The chain links TRBV7-8 to TRBJ2-1, with TRBD2 matching 7 bases. Trimming at V came to 3 bases and at J to 3 bases, leaving 8 bases not matched to a gene. The length of the CDR3 is 16 residues. Germline V gives CDR1 SGHVS, CDR2 FQNEAQ. CDR3 region: CASSFGRLALYNEQFF. The CDR3 DNA reads as TGTGCCAGCAGCTTCGGGAGACTAGCCCTCTACAATGAGCAGTTCTTC.

The V and J genes are TRBV15 and TRBJ1-2, with D possibly being TRBD1 (5 bases). The CDR3 is 14 amino acids. Trimming left V 11 bases short and J 3 bases short, with 19 bases between. CDR1 and CDR2 from the germline V gene are LNHNV and YYDKDF (reference sequence). The CDR3, as DNA: TGTGCCCCGTCGACGCGGGGGAAGGACTATGGCTACACCTTC. Protein product: CAPSTRGKDYGYTF.

The chain links TRBV3-1 (or the pseudogene TRBV3-2) to TRBJ1-5, with 11 bases that match TRBD1. CDR1 and CDR2 from the germline V gene are LGHDT and YNNKEL (reference sequence). V shed 5 bases and J 6 bases; nucleotides not matched to a gene: 3. The CDR3 is made up of 14 amino acids. The DNA for the CDR3 is TGTGCCAGCAGCGGACAGGGGGCTAGTCAGCCCCAGCATTTT. Amino acid sequence: CASSGQGASQPQHF.

This chain connects TRBV15 to TRBJ1-6, with D possibly TRBD1 on 5 matching bases. This CDR3 region has 13 residues. Per the germline V gene, CDR1 is LNHNV and CDR2 is YYDKDF (reference sequence). Trimming removed 1 base from V and 8 bases from J, with 6 bases in between. CDR3 sequence (DNA): TGTGCCACCAGCAGAGTGGGGGATTCACCCCTCCACTTT. It codes for CATSRVGDSPLHF. Using reference TRBV15 and TRBJ1-6 for the parts outside the CDR3, the full variable domain is DAMVIQNPRYQVTQFGKPVTLSCSQTLNHNVMYWYQQKSSQAPKLLFHYYDKDFNNEADTPDNFQSRRPNTSFCFLDIRSPGLGDTAMYLCATSRVGDSPLHFGNGTRLTVT.

The gene calls are TRBV30 and TRBJ2-7; D call uncertain. The CDR3 has 12 amino acids. Trimming removed 3 bases at V and 5 bases at J, with 11 bases between. Germline CDR1 GTSNPN, CDR2 SVGIG (reference sequence). CDR3 bases: TGTGCCTGGAGCCGAGTAGTTAACGAGCAGTACTTC. Its translation: CAWSRVVNEQYF. Complete variable domain (other parts from reference TRBV30 and TRBJ2-7): SQTIHQWPATLVQPVGSPLSLECTVEGTSNPNLYWYRQAAGRGLQLLFYSVGIGQISSEVPQNLSASRPQDRQFILSSKKLLLSDSGFYLCAWSRVVNEQYFGPGTRLTVT.

The CDR3 DNA sequence: TGTGCCAGCAGCTTTCGAAAGACTGAAGCTTTCTTT. Protein product: CASSFRKTEAFF. V usage is TRBV7-8 and J usage is TRBJ1-1; no definite D call. Germline V gene sequence: CDR1 SGHVS, CDR2 FQNEAQ. The V end lost 3 bases, the J end lost 5 bases, and 7 bases lay between the germline ends. The CDR3 consists of 12 residues.

The rearrangement uses TRBV7-9 and TRBJ2-7; D is uncertain. The germline V and J ends were trimmed by 0 bases and 0 bases, with 6 bases remaining between them. Germline CDR1 reads SEHNR; CDR2 reads FQNEAQ (reference sequence). This CDR3 spans 14 amino acids. The CDR3 region is CASSLALDSYEQYF. CDR3 sequence (DNA): TGTGCCAGCAGCTTAGCGCTGGACTCCTACGAGCAGTACTTC.

V usage is TRBV9 and J usage is TRBJ1-1, with a possible D match to TRBD1 (6 bases). CDR1 is SGDLS and CDR2 is YYNGEE in the germline V gene. V lost 0 bases and J lost 0, with 18 bases in between. CDR3 length: 18 residues. CDR3 region: CASSVVAGGPTLNTEAFF. The CDR3 DNA follows: TGTGCCAGCAGCGTAGTCGCTGGGGGCCCAACTTTGAACACTGAAGCTTTCTTT. Looking up the rest from reference TRBV9 and TRBJ1-1 gives the full variable domain: DSGVTQTPKHLITATGQRVTLRCSPRSGDLSVYWYQQSLDQGLQFLIQYYNGEERAKGNILERFSAQQFPDLHSELNLSSLELGDSALYFCASSVVAGGPTLNTEAFFGQGTRLTVV.

This clone has just one count. The V call is TRBV7-8, the J call TRBJ1-6; 8 bases agree with TRBD1. The trim removed 5 bases at V and 7 bases at J, leaving 7 bases unmatched. This CDR3 is built from 15 residues. In germline, CDR1 is SGHVS, CDR2 FQNEAQ. CDR3 protein: CASSPQTGANSPLHF. CDR3 DNA sequence: TGTGCCAGCAGCCCACAGACAGGGGCGAATTCACCCCTCCACTTT.

J is TRBJ2-5 and V is TRBV30; the match to TRBD2 covers 13 bases. CDR1 and CDR2 from the germline V gene are GTSNPN and SVGIG (reference sequence). CDR3 length: 13 amino acids. V lost 3 bases, J lost 11 bases, and 6 bases stayed unmatched. The CDR3 sequence: CAWRPTSGGFQYF. Written as DNA, the CDR3 is TGTGCCTGGAGACCGACTAGCGGGGGGTTTCAGTACTTC.

The chain joins TRBV19 to TRBJ2-3; no clear D. The CDR3 loop spans 13 amino acids. The V gene lost 1 base and the J gene lost 6 bases, with 8 bases spanning the gap. Germline CDR1 and CDR2: LNHDA and SQIVND (reference sequence). This chain's CDR3 is CASSIGSPDTQYF. The CDR3 DNA reads as TGTGCCAGTAGTATAGGTAGTCCCGATACGCAGTATTTT.

This clone was picked up a small number of times. This rearrangement joins TRBV5-1 to TRBJ2-1; 10 bases fit TRBD2. Germline CDR1 reads SGHRS; CDR2 reads YFSETQ. CDR3 length: 16 amino acids. Germline trimming cut 3 bases from V and 4 bases from J; bases unmatched to any gene: 7. CDR3 sequence (DNA): TGCGCCAGCAGCTCCCTAGCGGGGGCCAAATACAATGAGCAGTTCTTC. It is translated as CASSSLAGAKYNEQFF.

The count of this clone is one. This chain connects TRBV7-2 to TRBJ1-4; 7 bases match TRBD1. The ends lost 2 bases at V and 5 bases at J; junction bases unmatched: 8. Germline V lookup: CDR1 SGHTA, CDR2 FQGNSA. CDR3 length: 16 residues. The CDR3 sequence: CASSLSRTGWNEKLFF. CDR3 nucleotide sequence: TGTGCCAGCAGCTTATCTAGGACAGGATGGAATGAAAAACTGTTTTTT.

This sequence joins TRBV5-1 and TRBJ2-7; D is unclear. The CDR3 consists of 14 residues. V shed 2 bases and J shed 2 bases, with 11 bases lying between them. Per the germline V gene, CDR1 is SGHRS and CDR2 is YFSETQ. This CDR3 is CASSFQDGPYEQYF. The CDR3 coding sequence is TGCGCCAGCAGCTTTCAGGACGGCCCCTACGAGCAGTACTTC.

This chain uses TRBV18 with TRBJ1-1; no reliable D call. Germline V lookup: CDR1 KGHSH, CDR2 LQKENI. CDR3 length: 16 residues. V dropped 0 bases and J dropped 0 bases, with 11 bases sitting between them. CDR3 in amino acids: CASSPPAAGMNTEAFF. The CDR3 bases are TGTGCCAGCTCACCACCAGCGGCGGGGATGAACACTGAAGCTTTCTTT.

The chain has TRBV27 and TRBJ1-1, with TRBD1 matching 7 bases. Germline V lookup: CDR1 MNHEY, CDR2 SMNVEV (reference sequence). This CDR3 spans 16 amino acids. Germline trimming cut 5 bases from V and 4 bases from J; bases unmatched to any gene: 13. CDR3 coding DNA: TGTGCCAGCAGTCAACTCCCGTCGGCAGGGGGCACTGAAGCTTTCTTT. This encodes CASSQLPSAGGTEAFF.

The rearrangement links TRBV2 to TRBJ1-4, with D uncertain. Germline CDR1 SNHLY, CDR2 FYNNEI. The CDR3 runs 14 residues. The germline V and J ends were trimmed by 6 bases and 0 bases, with 8 bases remaining between them. This CDR3 reads CASRRRATNEKLFF. The CDR3 DNA reads TGTGCCAGCAGGCGACGGGCAACTAATGAAAAACTGTTTTTT. Looking up the rest from reference TRBV2 and TRBJ1-4 gives the full variable domain: EPEVTQTPSHQVTQMGQEVILRCVPISNHLYFYWYRQILGQKVEFLVSFYNNEISEKSEIFDDQFSVERPDGSNFTLKIRSTKLEDSAMYFCASRRRATNEKLFFGSGTQLSVL.

This chain uses TRBV28 with TRBJ2-3; TRBD1 might be the D (5 bases). Germline CDR1 MDHEN, CDR2 SYDVKM. The CDR3 extends over 15 amino acids. V lost 7 bases, J lost 2 bases, and 16 bases lay in between. The CDR3 sequence: CASIPLGQSTDTQYF. DNA of the CDR3: TGTGCCAGCATCCCATTGGGGCAGTCCACAGATACGCAGTATTTT.

V and J are TRBV5-1 and TRBJ1-5; D ambiguous. This CDR3 is built from 14 residues. The V gene's germline CDR1 is SGHRS and CDR2 YFSETQ. V was clipped by 0 bases and J by 0 bases, with 4 bases between them. The CDR3 sequence is CASSLGHSNQPQHF. DNA for the CDR3: TGCGCCAGCAGCTTGGGCCATAGCAATCAGCCCCAGCATTTT.

The chain joins TRBV7-2 to TRBJ2-2; possibly TRBD2 for D (5 bases). Trimming removed 3 bases at V and 8 bases at J, with 13 bases between. Germline CDR1 is SGHTA and CDR2 is FQGNSA. The CDR3 spans 14 residues. The CDR3 spells CASSLRIRGGELFF. CDR3 DNA: TGTGCCAGCAGCTTGCGCATCAGAGGGGGGGAGCTGTTTTTT.